The present T cell receptor beta chain was sequenced within a study of Ad26.COV2.S vaccination and SARS-CoV-2 variants. About the study: Into the muscle, Ad26.COV2.S was dosed once or twice, 56 days apart. Study results and limitations: Spike-specific TCR breadth was greater after Ad26.COV2.S than placebo. In vaccinated individuals, spike-specific CD8+ and CD4+ T cell responses reportedly displayed substantial breadth.

Sequencing used immunoSEQ multiplex PCR; TCRdb keeps in-frame clones, though not all of them. Found here are some 390,000 clones, around 89% of them singletons; the top ten hold under 2%. Described treatment: about 20 received Ad26.COV2.S at low or high dose, single or two shots; about five received placebo; per-sample allocation not given. Collection of the samples took place on day 63 after the first injection of vaccine or placebo. Ad26.COV2.S expressed prefusion-stabilized spike from the original Wuhan strain. Points on this clone: Antigen unknown.

With V trimmed by 0 bases and J by 6 bases, 7 bases remained unmatched. CDR3 length: 16 residues. The germline gives CDR1 MNHEY, CDR2 SVGAGI. The sequence derives from a person between 18 and 65 years old who received the Ad26.COV2.S COVID-19 vaccine or a placebo. The sequencing used peripheral blood, collected in a trial of Ad26.COV2.S vaccine versus placebo. The rearrangement links TRBV6-5 to TRBJ2-2; 7 nucleotides match TRBD1. The CDR3 coding sequence is TGTGCCAGCAGTTACTCGAGAAGGGGGCGGGCCGGGGAGCTGTTTTTT. Amino acids: CASSYSRRGRAGELFF.